A selection of T cell receptor beta chains follows, all from one sample in a study of memory B cells and T cells in multiple sclerosis. Assay: immunoSEQ multiplex PCR; the TCRdb copy retains only in-frame clones and omits some. Seen here are 13,000 to 15,000 clones, approximately 69% observed once, and the top ten hold about 2.5%. Specimen: memory (CD45RO+) CD4+ T cells from blood. Source of these receptors: a human donor with multiple sclerosis. CDR3s include the opening cysteine and the closing phenylalanine or tryptophan.

TRBJ1-4 | TRBV4-2 | CASSQDLTGGPSANEKLFF
TRBJ1-1 | TRBV5-6 | CASSSRGLTEAFF
TRBJ2-2 | TRBV6-6 | CASKGSEKANTGELFF
TRBJ1-2 | TRBV30 | CAWSVGGSKGYTF
TRBJ2-1 | TRBV21-1 | CASSQTSSGGAVNEQFF
TRBJ1-5 | TRBV30 | CAWTDTGGNQPQHF
TRBJ1-1 | TRBV5-4 | CASSPGFGTGGGNTEAFF
TRBJ1-1 | TRBV6-1 | CASKNVETEAFF
TRBJ2-1 | TRBV9 | CASSVGNRVNEQFF
TRBJ2-3 | TRBV15 | CATSLSGTFTDTQYF
TRBJ2-1 | TRBV27 | CASSALPQGAEQFF
TRBJ2-3 | TRBV5-1 | CASSQGLGTDTQYF
TRBJ1-5 | TRBV5-6 | CASSPGGAYSNQPQHF
TRBJ2-5 | TRBV5-6 | CASSLRGLNLQTQYF
TRBJ2-7 | TRBV10-1 | CASSEGTGLQQYF
TRBJ1-2 | TRBV2 | CASRPRTATDNYGYTF
TRBJ1-1 | TRBV7-9 | CASSFTGVGGEAFF
TRBJ1-1 | TRBV29-1 | CSGTVGTGWNTEAFF
TRBJ1-2 | TRBV25-1 | CASSPTGQGRYGYTF
TRBJ2-3 | TRBV6-5 | CASSRQGLTDTQYF
TRBJ2-7 | TRBV5-4 | CASSLGGQGAEEQYF
TRBJ1-2 | TRBV5-6 | CASSLIRGSIYGYTF
TRBJ1-1 | TRBV7-2 | CASSPLAQGRTEAFF
TRBJ2-1 | TRBV7-3 | CASSPGSYNEQFF
TRBJ2-1 | TRBV28 | CAVGREGPNLEQFF
TRBJ2-2 | TRBV29-1 | CSVSVGGTGELFF
TRBJ2-1 | TRBV29-1 | CSVEGFLSSYNEQFF
TRBJ2-7 | TRBV6-1 | CASRRGDRVGNEQYF
TRBJ2-1 | TRBV9 | CASSVGVRGIGDNEQFF
TRBJ2-1 | TRBV10-3 | CAISDRLDNEQFF
TRBJ2-1 | TRBV15 | CATSRDRGQSDEQFF
TRBJ2-2 | TRBV5-1 | CASSPRNTGELFF
TRBJ1-6 | TRBV4-2 | CASSQDGPTGVNSPLHF
TRBJ1-2 | TRBV6-6 | CASQRSGYTF
TRBJ2-3 | TRBV6-1 | CASSFKLHSTDTQYF
TRBJ2-2 | TRBV14 | CASRGTSGRSGELFF